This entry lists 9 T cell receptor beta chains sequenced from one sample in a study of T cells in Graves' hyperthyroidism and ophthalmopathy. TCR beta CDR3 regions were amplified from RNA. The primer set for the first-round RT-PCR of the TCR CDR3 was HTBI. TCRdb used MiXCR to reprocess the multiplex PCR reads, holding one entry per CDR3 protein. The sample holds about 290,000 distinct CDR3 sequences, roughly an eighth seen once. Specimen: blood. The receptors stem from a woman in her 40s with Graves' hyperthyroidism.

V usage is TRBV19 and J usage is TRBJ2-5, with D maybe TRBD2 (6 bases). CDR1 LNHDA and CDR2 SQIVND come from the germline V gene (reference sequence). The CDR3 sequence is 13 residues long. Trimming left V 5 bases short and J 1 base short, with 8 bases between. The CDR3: CASSRGIQETQYF. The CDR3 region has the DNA TGTGCCAGTAGTCGGGGGATCCAAGAGACCCAGTACTTC.

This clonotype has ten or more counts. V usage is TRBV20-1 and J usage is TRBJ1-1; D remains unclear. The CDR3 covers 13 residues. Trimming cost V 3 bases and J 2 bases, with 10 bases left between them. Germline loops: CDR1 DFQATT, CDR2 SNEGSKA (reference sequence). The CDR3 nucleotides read TGCAGTGCTAGTGTCACAGCCAACACTGAAGCTTTCTTT. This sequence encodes CSASVTANTEAFF.

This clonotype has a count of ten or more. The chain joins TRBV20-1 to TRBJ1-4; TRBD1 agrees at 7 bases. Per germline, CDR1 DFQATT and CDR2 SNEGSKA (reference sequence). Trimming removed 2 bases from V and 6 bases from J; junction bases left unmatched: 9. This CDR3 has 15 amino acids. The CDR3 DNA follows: TGCAGTGCTAGACGGACAGGACGGAGGGATGAAAAACTGTTTTTT. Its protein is CSARRTGRRDEKLFF.

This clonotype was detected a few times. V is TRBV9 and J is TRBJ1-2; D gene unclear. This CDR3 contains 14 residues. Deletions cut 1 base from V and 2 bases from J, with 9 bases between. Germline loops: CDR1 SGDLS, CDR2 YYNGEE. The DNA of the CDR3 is TGTGCCAGCAGCGTAACGGGCCTCAACTATGGCTACACCTTC. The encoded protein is CASSVTGLNYGYTF. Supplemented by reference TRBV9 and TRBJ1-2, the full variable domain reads DSGVTQTPKHLITATGQRVTLRCSPRSGDLSVYWYQQSLDQGLQFLIQYYNGEERAKGNILERFSAQQFPDLHSELNLSSLELGDSALYFCASSVTGLNYGYTFGSGTRLTVV.

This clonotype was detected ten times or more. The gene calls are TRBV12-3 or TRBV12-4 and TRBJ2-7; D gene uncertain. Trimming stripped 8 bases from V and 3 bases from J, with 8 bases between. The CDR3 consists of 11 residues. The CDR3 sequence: CASPLFYEQYF. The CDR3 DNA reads TGTGCCAGCCCTCTTTTCTACGAGCAGTACTTC.

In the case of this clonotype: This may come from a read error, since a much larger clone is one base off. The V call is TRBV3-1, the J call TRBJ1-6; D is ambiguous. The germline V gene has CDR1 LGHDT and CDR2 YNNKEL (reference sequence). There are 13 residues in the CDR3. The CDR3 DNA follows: TGTGCCAGCAGGCAAGGGAGCGATTCACCCCTCCACTTT. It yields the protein CASRQGSDSPLHF.

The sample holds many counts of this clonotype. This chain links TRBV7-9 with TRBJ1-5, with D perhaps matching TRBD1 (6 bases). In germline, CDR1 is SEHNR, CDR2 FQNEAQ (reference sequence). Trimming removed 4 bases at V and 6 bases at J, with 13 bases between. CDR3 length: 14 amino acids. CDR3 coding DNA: TGTGCCAGCAGCTCTGGACAGATGGGTCAGCCCCAGCATTTT. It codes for CASSSGQMGQPQHF.

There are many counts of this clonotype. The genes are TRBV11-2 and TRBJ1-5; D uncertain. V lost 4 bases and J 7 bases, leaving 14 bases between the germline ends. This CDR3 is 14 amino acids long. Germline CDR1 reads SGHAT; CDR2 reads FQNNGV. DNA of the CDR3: TGTGCCAGCAGCTCCCGATACTGGAAACAGCCCCAGCATTTT. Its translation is CASSSRYWKQPQHF.

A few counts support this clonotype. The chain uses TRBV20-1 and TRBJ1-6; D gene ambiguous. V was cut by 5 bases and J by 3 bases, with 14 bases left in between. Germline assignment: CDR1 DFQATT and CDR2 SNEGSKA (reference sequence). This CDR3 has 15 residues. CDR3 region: CSAPRESGYNSPLHF. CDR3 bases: TGCAGTGCTCCTCGGGAGAGCGGCTATAATTCACCCCTCCACTTT.